The TCR beta chain under discussion was sequenced for a study of CD8+ T cells in alopecia areata. The V gene's germline CDR1 is LGHNA and CDR2 YNFKEQ. The CDR3 sequence is 16 residues long. With V trimmed by 2 bases and J by 8 bases, 6 bases remained unmatched. The treatment is: oral pan-JAK inhibitor, 5-10 mg twice daily. cDNA prepared by RNA extraction and subsequent reverse transcription served as the template for sequencing. TCRdb keeps only in-frame clones here, not all; method: immunoSEQ multiplex PCR. The repertoire holds fewer than 150,000 clones, with roughly 82% as singletons. This receptor was identified in a human donor with alopecia areata. V and J are TRBV4-2 and TRBJ2-1; 13 bases are shared with TRBD2. This specimen was CD8+ T cells sorted from blood, taken at week 4, from a patient treated with tofacitinib. This CDR3 reads CASSQLLAGGLDEQFF. CDR3 DNA: TGTGCCAGCAGCCAACTACTAGCGGGGGGGCTCGATGAGCAGTTCTTC.